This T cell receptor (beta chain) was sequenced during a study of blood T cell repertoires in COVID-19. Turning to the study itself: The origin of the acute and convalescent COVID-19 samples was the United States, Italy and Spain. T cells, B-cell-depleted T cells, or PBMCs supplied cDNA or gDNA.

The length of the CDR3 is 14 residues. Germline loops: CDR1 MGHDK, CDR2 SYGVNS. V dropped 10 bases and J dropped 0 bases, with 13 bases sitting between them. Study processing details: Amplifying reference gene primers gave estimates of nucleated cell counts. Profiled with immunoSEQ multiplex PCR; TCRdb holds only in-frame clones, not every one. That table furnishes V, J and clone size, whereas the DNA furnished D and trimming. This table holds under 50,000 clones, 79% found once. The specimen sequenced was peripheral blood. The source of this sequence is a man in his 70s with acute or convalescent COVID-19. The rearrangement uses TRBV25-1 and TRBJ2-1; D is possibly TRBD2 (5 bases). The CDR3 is CATLLGDSYNEQFF. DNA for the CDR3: TGTGCCACCCTCCTCGGGGACTCCTACAATGAGCAGTTCTTC.